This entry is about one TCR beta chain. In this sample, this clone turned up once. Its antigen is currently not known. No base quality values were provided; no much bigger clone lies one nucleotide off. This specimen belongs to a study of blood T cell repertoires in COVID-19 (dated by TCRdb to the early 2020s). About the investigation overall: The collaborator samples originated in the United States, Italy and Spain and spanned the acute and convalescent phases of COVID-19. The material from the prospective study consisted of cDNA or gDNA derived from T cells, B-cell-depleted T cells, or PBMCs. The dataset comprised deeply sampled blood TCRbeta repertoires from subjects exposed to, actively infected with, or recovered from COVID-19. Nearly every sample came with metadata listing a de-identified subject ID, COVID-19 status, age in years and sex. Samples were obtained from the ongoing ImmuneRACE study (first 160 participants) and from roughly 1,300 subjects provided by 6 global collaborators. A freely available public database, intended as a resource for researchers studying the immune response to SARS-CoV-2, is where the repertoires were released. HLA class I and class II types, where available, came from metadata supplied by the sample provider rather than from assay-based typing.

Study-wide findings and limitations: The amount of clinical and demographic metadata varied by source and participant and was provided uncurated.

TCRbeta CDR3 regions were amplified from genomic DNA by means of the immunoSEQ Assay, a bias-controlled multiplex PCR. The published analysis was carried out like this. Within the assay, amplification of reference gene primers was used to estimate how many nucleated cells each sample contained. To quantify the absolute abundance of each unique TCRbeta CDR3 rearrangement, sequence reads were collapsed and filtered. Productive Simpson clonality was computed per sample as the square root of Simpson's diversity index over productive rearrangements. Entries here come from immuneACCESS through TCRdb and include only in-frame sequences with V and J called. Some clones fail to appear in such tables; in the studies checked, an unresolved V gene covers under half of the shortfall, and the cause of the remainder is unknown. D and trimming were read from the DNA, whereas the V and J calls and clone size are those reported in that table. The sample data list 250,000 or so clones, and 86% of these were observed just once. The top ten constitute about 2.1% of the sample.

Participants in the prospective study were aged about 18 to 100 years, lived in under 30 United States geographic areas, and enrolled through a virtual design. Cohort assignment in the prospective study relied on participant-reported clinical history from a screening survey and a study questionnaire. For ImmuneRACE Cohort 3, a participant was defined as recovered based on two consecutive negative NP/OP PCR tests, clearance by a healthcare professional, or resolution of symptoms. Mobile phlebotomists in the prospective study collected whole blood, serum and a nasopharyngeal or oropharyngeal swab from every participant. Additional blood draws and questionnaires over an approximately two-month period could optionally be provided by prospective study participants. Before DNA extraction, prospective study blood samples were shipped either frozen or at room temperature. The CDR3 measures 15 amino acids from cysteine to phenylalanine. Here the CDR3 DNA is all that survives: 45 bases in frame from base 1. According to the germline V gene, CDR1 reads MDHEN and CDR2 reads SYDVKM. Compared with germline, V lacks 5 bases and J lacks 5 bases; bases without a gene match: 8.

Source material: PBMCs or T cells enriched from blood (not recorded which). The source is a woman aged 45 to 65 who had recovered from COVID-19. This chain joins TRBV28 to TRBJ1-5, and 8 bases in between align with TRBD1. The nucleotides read TGTGCCAGCAGTGGGACAGGATTTGCTTATCAGCCCCAGCATTTT. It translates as CASSGTGFAYQPQHF.